This T cell receptor (beta chain) was captured in a study of T-cell memory formation after mild COVID-19. About the study: Largely, TCR clusters stayed within a single donor. Study outcomes and limitations: Pre-infection memory carried some responding clones, suggesting that cross-reactive memory joined. Mostly located in CM and EM were contracting CD4+ clones, with contracting CD8+ clones located in EMRA.

The CDR3 spans 15 residues. V was clipped by 0 bases and J by 2 bases, with 11 bases between them. Germline CDR1 SGDLS, CDR2 YYNGEE. This clonotype was detected a few times. Its antigen is as yet unknown. 5'RACE primed from the constant segment yielded TCR alpha and TCR beta cDNA libraries bearing sample barcodes and UMIs. TCRdb reprocessed the 5' RACE reads via MiXCR and lists one record per CDR3 protein. The sample records approximately 450,000 distinct CDR3 sequences, around a sixth being singletons. The chain combines TRBV9 with TRBJ2-5, with D possibly matching TRBD1 (6 bases). Sequencing input: PBMCs or a T cell subset sorted from them (not recorded which). This receptor was obtained from an adult woman who had mild COVID-19 (a few samples of this study predate the infection). Cell type and time point are not known. CDR3 residues: CASSVGHGTQETQYF. The DNA for the CDR3 is TGTGCCAGCAGCGTAGGGCACGGGACACAAGAGACCCAGTACTTC.